The rows below give T cell receptor beta chains drawn from one sample of a study of vaccination and CD4 T cells after COVID-19. Their antigen targets remain unknown. TCRdb reprocessed the PCR reads via MiXCR and lists one record per CDR3 protein. This sample has about 21,000 distinct CDR3 sequences; approximately 48% occur once, and the top ten carry about 2.7%. The sample consisted of CD4+ T cells from blood, cultured in vitro, taken after SARS-CoV-2 vaccination. The receptors were sampled from a human donor who had recovered from COVID-19. The CDR3 runs from the conserved cysteine through the conserved F or W. The order of the fields is J gene, clone size, V gene, CDR3 protein. The size entry is marked missing in some rows and otherwise reads once, few, many or a size class.

j_gene: TRBJ1-5; abundance: once; v_gene: TRBV19; CDR3aa: CASSTPTGEYSNQPQHF
j_gene: TRBJ2-1; abundance: few; v_gene: TRBV28; CDR3aa: CPSSSYDFRQFF
j_gene: TRBJ2-5; abundance: .; v_gene: TRBV2; CDR3aa: CASSSGQGAMGETQYF
j_gene: TRBJ1-6; abundance: .; v_gene: TRBV18; CDR3aa: CASSRRDASPLHF
j_gene: TRBJ1-3; abundance: few; v_gene: TRBV7-2; CDR3aa: CASTFNTASGNTIYF
j_gene: TRBJ2-7; abundance: .; v_gene: TRBV10-1; CDR3aa: CASSESGSYEQYF
j_gene: TRBJ2-5; abundance: .; v_gene: TRBV7-2; CDR3aa: CASSLARGSETQYF
j_gene: TRBJ2-7; abundance: .; v_gene: TRBV12-3/TRBV12-4; CDR3aa: CASSPRRTGEGEQYF
j_gene: TRBJ2-3; abundance: .; v_gene: TRBV5-1; CDR3aa: CASSPATGGGTDTQYF
j_gene: TRBJ2-6; abundance: .; v_gene: TRBV20-1; CDR3aa: CSARDPWVSGANVLTF
j_gene: TRBJ2-7; abundance: .; v_gene: TRBV20-1; CDR3aa: CSASGPGQRSYEQYF
j_gene: TRBJ2-1; abundance: .; v_gene: TRBV20-1; CDR3aa: CSAKLAGPYNEQFF
j_gene: TRBJ1-2; abundance: few; v_gene: TRBV2; CDR3aa: CASSESGIGYTF
j_gene: TRBJ2-7; abundance: .; v_gene: TRBV6-2/TRBV6-3; CDR3aa: CASSPGTSHREQYF
j_gene: TRBJ2-3; abundance: .; v_gene: TRBV11-3; CDR3aa: CASSLVTSGVRHTQYF
j_gene: TRBJ1-6; abundance: few; v_gene: TRBV10-3; CDR3aa: CAIRDRDIGSPLHF
j_gene: TRBJ1-1; abundance: .; v_gene: TRBV6-1; CDR3aa: CASTISPPNTEAFF
j_gene: TRBJ2-3; abundance: once; v_gene: TRBV28; CDR3aa: CASSDAGTDTQYF
j_gene: TRBJ2-6; abundance: few; v_gene: TRBV10-3; CDR3aa: CAISEPSSGANVLTF
j_gene: TRBJ2-7; abundance: .; v_gene: TRBV20-1; CDR3aa: CSASPGQGAAYEQYF
j_gene: TRBJ2-5; abundance: .; v_gene: TRBV7-3; CDR3aa: CASSLSRGETQYF
j_gene: TRBJ2-3; abundance: .; v_gene: TRBV28; CDR3aa: CASSRTSGSTDTQYF